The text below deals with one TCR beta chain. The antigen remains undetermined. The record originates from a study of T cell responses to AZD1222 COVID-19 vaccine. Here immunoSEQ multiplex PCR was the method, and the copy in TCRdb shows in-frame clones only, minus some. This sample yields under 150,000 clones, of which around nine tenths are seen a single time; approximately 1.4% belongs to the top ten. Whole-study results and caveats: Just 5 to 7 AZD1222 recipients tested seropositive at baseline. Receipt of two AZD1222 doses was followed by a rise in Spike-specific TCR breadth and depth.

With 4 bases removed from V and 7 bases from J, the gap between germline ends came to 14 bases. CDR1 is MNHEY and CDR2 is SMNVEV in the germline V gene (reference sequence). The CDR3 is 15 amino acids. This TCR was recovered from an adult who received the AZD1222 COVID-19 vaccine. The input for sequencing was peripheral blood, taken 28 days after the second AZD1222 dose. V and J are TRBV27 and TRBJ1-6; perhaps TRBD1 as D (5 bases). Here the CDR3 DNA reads TGTGCCAGCAGTTACGCCGGGGGGGAAAATTCACCCCTCCACTTT. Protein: CASSYAGGENSPLHF.